This section outlines one T cell receptor beta chain sequence together with its context. The repertoire was sequenced with immunoSEQ multiplex PCR; TCRdb's copy has only in-frame clones and lacks some. The table lists about 75,000 clones, approximately 85% of them singletons. The sample belongs to a study of blood T cell repertoires in COVID-19. Overall study context: T cells, B-cell-depleted T cells, or PBMCs provided the cDNA or gDNA that served as material.

In germline, CDR1 is KGHSH, CDR2 LQKENI. V was cut by 2 bases and J by 12 bases, with 19 bases left in between. The CDR3 runs 15 residues. The material sequenced was peripheral blood. This clonotype was sampled from a woman older than 75 with active or convalescent COVID-19. The J gene is TRBJ1-4, the V gene TRBV18; D might be TRBD1 (6 bases). The CDR3 nucleotides are TGTGCCAGCTCACCAAGCTTGGGGGCTGGGCTGCAACTGTTTTTT. It is translated as CASSPSLGAGLQLFF.